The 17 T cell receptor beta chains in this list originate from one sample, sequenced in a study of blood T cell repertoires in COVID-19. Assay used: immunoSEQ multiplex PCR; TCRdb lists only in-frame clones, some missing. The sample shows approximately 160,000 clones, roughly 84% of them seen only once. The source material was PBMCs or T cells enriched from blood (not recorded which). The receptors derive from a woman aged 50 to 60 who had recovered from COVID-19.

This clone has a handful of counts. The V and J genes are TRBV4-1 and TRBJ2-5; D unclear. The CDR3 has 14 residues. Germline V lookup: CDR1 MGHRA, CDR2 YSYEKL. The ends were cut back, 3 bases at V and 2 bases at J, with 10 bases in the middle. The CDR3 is CASSQYSLQETQYF. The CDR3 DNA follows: TGCGCCAGCAGCCAGTACTCCCTACAAGAGACCCAGTACTTC.

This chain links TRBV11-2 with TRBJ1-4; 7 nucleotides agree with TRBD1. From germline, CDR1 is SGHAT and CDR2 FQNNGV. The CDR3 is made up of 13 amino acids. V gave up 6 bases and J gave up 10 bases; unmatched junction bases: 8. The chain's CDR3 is CASRTLQGGKLFF. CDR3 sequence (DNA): TGTGCCAGCAGGACCCTCCAGGGGGGAAAACTGTTTTTT. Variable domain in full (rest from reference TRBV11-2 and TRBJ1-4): EAGVAQSPRYKIIEKRQSVAFWCNPISGHATLYWYQQILGQGPKLLIQFQNNGVVDDSQLPKDRFSAERLKGVDSTLKIQPAKLEDSAVYLCASRTLQGGKLFFGSGTQLSVL.

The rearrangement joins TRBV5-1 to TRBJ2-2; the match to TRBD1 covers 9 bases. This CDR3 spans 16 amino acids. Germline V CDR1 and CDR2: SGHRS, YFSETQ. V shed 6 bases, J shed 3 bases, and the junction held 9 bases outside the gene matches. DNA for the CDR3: TGCGCCAGCACTACCGGGACAGGGTTGGACACCGGGGAGCTGTTTTTT. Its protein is CASTTGTGLDTGELFF.

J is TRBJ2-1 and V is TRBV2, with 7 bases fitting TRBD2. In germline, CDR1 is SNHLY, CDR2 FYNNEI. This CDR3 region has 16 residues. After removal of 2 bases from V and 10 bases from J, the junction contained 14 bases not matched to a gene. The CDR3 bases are TGTGCCAGCAGTGAAACGGCCGGGGCGGGAGTTATGGAGCAGTTCTTC. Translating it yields CASSETAGAGVMEQFF.

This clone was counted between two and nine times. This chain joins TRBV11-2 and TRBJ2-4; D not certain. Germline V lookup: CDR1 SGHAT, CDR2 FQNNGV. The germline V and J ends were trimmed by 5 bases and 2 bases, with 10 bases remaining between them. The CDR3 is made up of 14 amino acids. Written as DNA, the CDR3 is TGTGCCAGCAGCCCTCTCAGAACCAAAAACATTCAGTACTTC. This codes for CASSPLRTKNIQYF.

The CDR3 bases are TGTGCCAGCAGGCCTCTAAGCTCCTATAATTCACCCCTCCACTTT. It specifies CASRPLSSYNSPLHF. The chain is built from TRBV2 and TRBJ1-6, with D unclear. From germline, CDR1 is SNHLY and CDR2 FYNNEI. The V gene lost 6 bases and the J gene lost 0 bases, with 9 bases spanning the gap. CDR3 size: 15 residues.

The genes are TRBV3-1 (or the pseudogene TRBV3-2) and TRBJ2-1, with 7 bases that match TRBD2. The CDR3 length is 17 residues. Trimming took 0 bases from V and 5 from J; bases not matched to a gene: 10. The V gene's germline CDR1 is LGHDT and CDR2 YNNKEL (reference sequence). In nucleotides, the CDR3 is TGTGCCAGCAGCCAAGAGGAGCGGGACCTTGGAAACAATGAGCAGTTCTTC. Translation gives CASSQEERDLGNNEQFF.

CDR3 DNA sequence: TGTGCCAGCAGCCCGACAGGGGAGTCCTACAATGAGCAGTTCTTC. Amino acids: CASSPTGESYNEQFF. This rearrangement joins TRBV11-2 to TRBJ2-1, with TRBD1 matching over 8 bases. CDR3 length: 15 amino acids. J lost 1 base, V lost 5 bases, and 4 bases had no gene match. Germline-derived CDR1 and CDR2 are SGHAT and FQNNGV.

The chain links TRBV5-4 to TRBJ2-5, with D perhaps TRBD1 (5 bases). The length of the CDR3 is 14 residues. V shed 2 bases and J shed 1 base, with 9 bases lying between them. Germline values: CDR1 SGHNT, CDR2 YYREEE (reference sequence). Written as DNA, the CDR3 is TGTGCCAGCAGCTTCGTTGGGGCCCAAGAGACCCAGTACTTC. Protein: CASSFVGAQETQYF.

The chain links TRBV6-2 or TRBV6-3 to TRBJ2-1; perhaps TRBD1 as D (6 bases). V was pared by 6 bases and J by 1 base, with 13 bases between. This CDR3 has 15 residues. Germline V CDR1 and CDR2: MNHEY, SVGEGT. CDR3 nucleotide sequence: TGTGCCAGCAGCCTCGACAGGATTTCCTACAATGAGCAGTTCTTC. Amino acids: CASSLDRISYNEQFF.

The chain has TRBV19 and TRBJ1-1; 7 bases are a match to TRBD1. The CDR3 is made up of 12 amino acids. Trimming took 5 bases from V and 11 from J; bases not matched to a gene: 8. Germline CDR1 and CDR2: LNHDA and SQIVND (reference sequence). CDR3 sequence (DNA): TGTGCCAGTAGTCCTCGACAGGGCTTGGCTTTCTTT. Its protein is CASSPRQGLAFF.

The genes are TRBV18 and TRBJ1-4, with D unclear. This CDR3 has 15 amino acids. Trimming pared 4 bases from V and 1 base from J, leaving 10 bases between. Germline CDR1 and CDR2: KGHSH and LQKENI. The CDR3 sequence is CASSRLGQTNEKLFF. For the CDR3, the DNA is TGTGCCAGCTCACGACTCGGCCAAACTAATGAAAAACTGTTTTTT. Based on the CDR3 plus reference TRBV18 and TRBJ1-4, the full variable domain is NAGVMQNPRHLVRRRGQEARLRCSPMKGHSHVYWYRQLPEEGLKFMVYLQKENIIDESGMPKERFSAEFPKEGPSILRIQQVVRGDSAAYFCASSRLGQTNEKLFFGSGTQLSVL.

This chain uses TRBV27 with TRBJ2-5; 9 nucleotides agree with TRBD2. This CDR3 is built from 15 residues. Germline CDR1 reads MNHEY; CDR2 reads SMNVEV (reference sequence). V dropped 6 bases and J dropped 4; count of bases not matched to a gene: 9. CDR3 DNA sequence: TGTGCCAGCAGGCCGACGGGACTAGCAGGAGAGACCCAGTACTTC. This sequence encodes CASRPTGLAGETQYF.

This chain's CDR3 is CASSGQGMNSPLHF. CDR3 in DNA: TGTGCCAGTAGTGGACAGGGGATGAATTCACCCCTCCACTTT. This chain links TRBV19 with TRBJ1-6; 9 nucleotides match TRBD1. The CDR3 runs 14 residues. J was trimmed by 7 bases and V by 5 bases; bases with no gene match: 3. CDR1 and CDR2 (germline): LNHDA, SQIVND (reference sequence).

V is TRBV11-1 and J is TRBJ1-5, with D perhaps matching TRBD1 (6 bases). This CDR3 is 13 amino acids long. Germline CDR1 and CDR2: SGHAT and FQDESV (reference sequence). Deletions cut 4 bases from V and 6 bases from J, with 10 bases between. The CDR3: CASSSDRLQPQHF. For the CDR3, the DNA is TGTGCCAGCAGCTCCGACAGGCTTCAGCCCCAGCATTTT.

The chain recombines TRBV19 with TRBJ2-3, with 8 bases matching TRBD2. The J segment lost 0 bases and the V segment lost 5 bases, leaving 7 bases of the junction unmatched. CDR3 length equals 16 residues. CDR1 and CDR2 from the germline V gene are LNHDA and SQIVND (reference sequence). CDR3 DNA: TGTGCCAGTAGTCTACAAGGACTAGCTAGCACAGATACGCAGTATTTT. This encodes CASSLQGLASTDTQYF.

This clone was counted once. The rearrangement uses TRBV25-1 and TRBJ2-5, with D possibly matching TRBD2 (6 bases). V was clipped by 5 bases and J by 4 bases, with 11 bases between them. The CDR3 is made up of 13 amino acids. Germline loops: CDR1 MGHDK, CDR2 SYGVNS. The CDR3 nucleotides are TGTGCCAGCAGTCCCCTGGGGGGAGAGACCCAGTACTTC. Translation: CASSPLGGETQYF.